This T cell receptor beta chain was recorded in a study of blood T cell repertoires in COVID-19. The method was immunoSEQ multiplex PCR; TCRdb's version includes in-frame clones alone and lacks a portion of them. The data show some 200,000 clones, with 65% to 90% seen just once and about 2.5% held by the top ten. This TCR was sampled from a woman between 65 and 79 years old with COVID-19, enrolled during active disease. Sequenced sample: peripheral blood.

CDR3 coding DNA: TGTGCCAGCAGCCAACAGGGGGCCTTCTACAATGAGCAGTTCTTC. Translated, it gives CASSQQGAFYNEQFF. The rearrangement uses TRBV6-2 or TRBV6-3 and TRBJ2-1; 9 bases agree with TRBD1. Looked up from germline, CDR1 is MNHEY and CDR2 is SVGEGT. The CDR3 spans 15 residues. The trim removed 6 bases at V and 3 bases at J, leaving 6 bases unmatched.